Included here is one T cell receptor beta chain sequence, with context. Its specificity is unknown. The sample is drawn from a study of cytomegalovirus exposure and HLA in healthy donors. Whole-study results and caveats: Sequencing likely caused a cluster of highly shared sequence variants.

The CDR3 is 15 residues long. The germline V and J ends were trimmed by 0 bases and 5 bases, with 14 bases remaining between them. Per germline, CDR1 LGHNA and CDR2 YSLEER. PCR primers comprised 60 Vbeta and 13 Jbeta primers. The method was immunoSEQ multiplex PCR; TCRdb's version includes in-frame clones alone and lacks a portion of them. The table includes 150,000 to 200,000 clones, more than 70% detected once. This chain connects TRBV4-3 to TRBJ2-7; unclear D gene. Source material: PBMCs. The sequence was obtained from a woman between 35 and 50 years old in good health and CMV-seronegative. In DNA, the CDR3 is TGCGCCAGCAGCCAAGATGTTAAGGCGAGGCACGAGCAGTACTTC. Protein product: CASSQDVKARHEQYF.